The next 10 T cell receptor beta chains were all read from a single sample in a study of blood T cell repertoires in COVID-19. TCRdb's copy holds only in-frame clones and misses some; the assay was immunoSEQ multiplex PCR. Here the sample spans approximately 670,000 clones, approximately 90% being singletons. The sequenced sample consisted of peripheral blood. The source is a woman aged 18-30 years with acute or convalescent COVID-19.

This clone came up once. J is TRBJ1-3 and V is TRBV7-2, with TRBD1 matching 7 bases. The CDR3 extends over 14 amino acids. Germline V gene lookup returns CDR1 SGHTA and CDR2 FQGNSA. The V gene end was trimmed by 5 bases and the J gene end by 1 base; junction bases not matched to a gene: 2. CDR3 residues: CASSPTGSGNTIYF. The CDR3 coding sequence is TGTGCCAGCAGCCCGACAGGGTCTGGAAACACCATATATTTT.

The chain combines TRBV7-2 with TRBJ1-3; 7 bases line up with TRBD1. CDR1 SGHTA and CDR2 FQGNSA come from the germline V gene. V shed 2 bases, J shed 4 bases, and the junction held 5 bases outside the gene matches. The CDR3 totals 15 residues. CDR3 loop: CASSLTGAMGNTIYF. Here the CDR3 DNA reads TGTGCCAGCAGCTTAACAGGGGCAATGGGAAACACCATATATTTT.

The chain carries TRBV5-1 and TRBJ1-1; 7 nucleotides align to TRBD1. Germline-derived CDR1 and CDR2 are SGHRS and YFSETQ. The CDR3 loop spans 17 amino acids. V was pared by 1 base and J by 0 bases, with 9 bases of the junction left unmatched. CDR3 loop: CASSLRLGGGLNTEAFF. DNA of the CDR3: TGCGCCAGCAGCTTGAGGCTAGGAGGGGGCTTGAACACTGAAGCTTTCTTT.

Comment on this clone: The sample holds other DNA sequences that translate to the same CDR3. This chain joins TRBV9 and TRBJ1-2; D is perhaps TRBD1 (5 bases). The CDR3 extends over 13 amino acids. Germline-derived CDR1 and CDR2 are SGDLS and YYNGEE. Trimming pared 0 bases from V and 3 bases from J, leaving 6 bases between. The chain's CDR3 is CASSVATDYGYTF. In nucleotides, the CDR3 is TGTGCCAGCAGCGTAGCGACAGACTATGGCTACACCTTC.

The CDR3 sequence: CASRGQPNYGYTF. In DNA form, the CDR3 reads TGTGCCAGCAGGGGACAGCCAAACTATGGCTACACCTTC. The V gene is TRBV25-1, the J gene TRBJ1-2, with 7 nucleotides matching TRBD1. Unmatched junction bases numbered 3, after V lost 6 bases and J lost 2 bases. The germline V gene has CDR1 MGHDK and CDR2 SYGVNS. The CDR3 has 13 amino acids.

V usage is TRBV5-1 and J usage is TRBJ2-7; 9 bases fit TRBD1. The CDR3 extends over 17 amino acids. Germline V gene sequence: CDR1 SGHRS, CDR2 YFSETQ. After removal of 0 bases from V and 2 bases from J, the junction contained 9 bases not matched to a gene. In DNA, the CDR3 is TGCGCCAGCAGCTTGGTAGGGACAGGGCCTACAGCCTACGAGCAGTACTTC. Protein: CASSLVGTGPTAYEQYF.

This sequence joins TRBV5-1 and TRBJ2-7, with D possibly matching TRBD1 (6 bases). This CDR3 has 16 residues. Germline V gives CDR1 SGHRS, CDR2 YFSETQ. V lost 1 base, J lost 2 bases, and 16 bases lay in between. The CDR3 nucleotides read TGCGCCAGCAGCTTGCAAGTGGGGGCCGGCCCCTACGAGCAGTACTTC. Protein product: CASSLQVGAGPYEQYF. The entire variable domain, with the rest obtained from reference TRBV5-1 and TRBJ2-7, is as follows: KAGVTQTPRYLIKTRGQQVTLSCSPISGHRSVSWYQQTPGQGLQFLFEYFSETQRNKGNFPGRFSGRQFSNSRSEMNVSTLELGDSALYLCASSLQVGAGPYEQYFGPGTRLTVT.

The genes are TRBV28 and TRBJ2-7; D possibly corresponds to TRBD2 (6 bases). The V end lost 8 bases, the J end lost 3 bases, and 17 bases lay between the germline ends. CDR1 and CDR2 from the germline V gene are MDHEN and SYDVKM. CDR3 length: 14 amino acids. The CDR3 DNA sequence: TGTGCCAGCTCCCCAGGAGGGGAGGACTACGAGCAGTACTTC. Its translation: CASSPGGEDYEQYF.

This clone was seen a single time. The V and J genes are TRBV9 and TRBJ2-5; 12 bases agree with TRBD2. The CDR3 length is 16 residues. Unmatched junction bases numbered 5, after V lost 3 bases and J lost 2 bases. Germline CDR1 and CDR2: SGDLS and YYNGEE. CDR3 nucleotides: TGTGCCAGCAGCGGAACTAGCGGGGGGCTTCAAGAGACCCAGTACTTC. Translation: CASSGTSGGLQETQYF. Full variable domain (outside the CDR3, taken from reference TRBV9 and TRBJ2-5): DSGVTQTPKHLITATGQRVTLRCSPRSGDLSVYWYQQSLDQGLQFLIQYYNGEERAKGNILERFSAQQFPDLHSELNLSSLELGDSALYFCASSGTSGGLQETQYFGPGTRLLVL.

This chain joins TRBV3-1 (or the pseudogene TRBV3-2) and TRBJ2-2; TRBD1 matches at 10 bases. This CDR3 contains 17 residues. Trimming at V came to 4 bases and at J to 3 bases, leaving 8 bases not matched to a gene. Germline CDR1 and CDR2: LGHDT and YNNKEL (reference sequence). Written as DNA, the CDR3 is TGTGCCAGCAGCCTGCTTCCGGGGACAGGGGACACCGGGGAGCTGTTTTTT. Translating it yields CASSLLPGTGDTGELFF.